What follows are 30 T cell receptor beta chains derived from one specimen sequenced in a study of T cells after yellow fever vaccination. TCRdb reprocessed the 5' RACE reads with MiXCR, giving one entry per CDR3 protein. The sample has 500,000 to 650,000 distinct CDR3 sequences; around 17% are singletons. The input for sequencing was PBMCs, taken less than 6 days after the first yellow fever vaccination. The receptors were sampled from a man between 18 and 29 years old who received the YFV17D yellow fever vaccine.

The table lists this clonotype with a few counts. This chain connects TRBV12-3 or TRBV12-4 to TRBJ2-5; D gene ambiguous. The V and J ends lost 1 base and 6 bases respectively, with 6 bases between them. This CDR3 is 12 amino acids long. CDR3 DNA sequence: TGTGCCAGCAGTTTAGGTGGGCAGACCCAGTACTTC. Translating gives CASSLGGQTQYF.

The V call is TRBV5-1, the J call TRBJ2-7, with D possibly being TRBD2 (5 bases). Germline V gene sequence: CDR1 SGHRS, CDR2 YFSETQ. CDR3 size: 14 residues. V dropped 2 bases and J dropped 1 base, with 10 bases sitting between them. The DNA of the CDR3 is TGCGCCAGCAGCTTAGGACCGGGGTCCTACGAGCAGTACGTC. Translated, it gives CASSLGPGSYEQYV.

This clonotype was seen at least ten times. J is TRBJ2-1 and V is TRBV6-5; 11 bases align to TRBD2. This CDR3 has 17 residues. V lost 0 bases to trimming and J lost 4 bases; unmatched junction nucleotides: 5. In germline, CDR1 is MNHEY, CDR2 SVGAGI. Here the CDR3 DNA reads TGTGCCAGCAGTTACTCGACTAGCGGGATCCCATACAATGAGCAGTTCTTC. This gives the protein CASSYSTSGIPYNEQFF.

The V and J genes are TRBV5-1 and TRBJ2-7, with D maybe TRBD1 (5 bases). CDR1 SGHRS and CDR2 YFSETQ come from the germline V gene. V lost 5 bases and J lost 4, with 13 bases in between. The CDR3 length is 13 residues. CDR3 coding DNA: TGCGCCAGCAGTACGACAGACGTATACGAGCAGTACTTC. Its translation: CASSTTDVYEQYF.

This chain uses TRBV12-3 or TRBV12-4 with TRBJ1-3; TRBD1 might be the D (6 bases). Trimming pared 10 bases from V and 1 base from J, leaving 26 bases between. This CDR3 is 18 amino acids long. CDR3 coding DNA: TGTGCCATCAGGTCGAGGCAGGGGACTTATTCTTCTGGAAACACCATATATTTT. This codes for CAIRSRQGTYSSGNTIYF.

The chain links TRBV4-1 to TRBJ2-1; tentative D call: TRBD2 (5 bases). The V end was cut by 4 bases, the J end by 4 bases, with 17 bases between. Germline V gene lookup returns CDR1 MGHRA and CDR2 YSYEKL. The CDR3 loop spans 16 amino acids. The CDR3 sequence is CASSPQPPRGYNEQFF. The DNA of the CDR3 is TGCGCCAGCAGCCCCCAACCTCCCCGGGGATACAATGAGCAGTTCTTC.

The sample holds a few counts of this clonotype. V gene TRBV28 combines with J gene TRBJ2-7; TRBD1 matches 7 bases. V lost 6 bases and J lost 3; bases outside the gene matches: 8. The CDR3 runs to 14 residues. Per the germline V gene, CDR1 is MDHEN and CDR2 is SYDVKM. DNA for the CDR3: TGTGCCAGCAGCGACAGGGAACCGCTCTACGAGCAGTACGTC. Protein product: CASSDREPLYEQYV.

This clonotype was seen a few times. The chain recombines TRBV10-3 with TRBJ1-5; D is uncertain. From germline, CDR1 is ENHRY and CDR2 SYGVKD. Trimming pared 10 bases from V and 8 bases from J, leaving 15 bases between. The CDR3 consists of 12 residues. The CDR3: CATRLGGEPQHF. CDR3 sequence (DNA): TGTGCCACAAGACTTGGCGGAGAGCCCCAGCATTTT.

The chain links TRBV27 to TRBJ1-4, with D perhaps matching TRBD1 (5 bases). The CDR3 runs 14 residues. The V and J ends lost 5 bases and 6 bases respectively, with 13 bases between them. Germline CDR1 and CDR2: MNHEY and SMNVEV (reference sequence). The DNA of the CDR3 is TGTGCCAGCAGTCCGGGACTTCGGTATGAAAAACTGTTTTTT. It translates to CASSPGLRYEKLFF.

The rearrangement joins TRBV2 to TRBJ2-1, with 9 positions matching TRBD1. Trimming took 6 bases from V and 12 from J; bases not matched to a gene: 6. Germline CDR1 is SNHLY and CDR2 is FYNNEI. The CDR3 has 12 amino acids. Written as DNA, the CDR3 is TGTGCCAGCAGACCTGGACAGGGGACGCAGTTCTTC. This codes for CASRPGQGTQFF. The variable domain in full, with the rest retrieved from reference TRBV2 and TRBJ2-1, is EPEVTQTPSHQVTQMGQEVILRCVPISNHLYFYWYRQILGQKVEFLVSFYNNEISEKSEIFDDQFSVERPDGSNFTLKIRSTKLEDSAMYFCASRPGQGTQFFGPGTRLTVL.

This clonotype was detected a few times. The V and J genes are TRBV7-6 and TRBJ1-3; 8 bases are shared with TRBD1. The trim removed 0 bases at V and 1 base at J, leaving 5 bases unmatched. Germline CDR1 SGHVS, CDR2 FNYEAQ. The CDR3 is made up of 17 amino acids. In DNA, the CDR3 is TGTGCCAGCAGCTTAGCCCAGGGGGCTAGATCTGGAAACACCATATATTTT. Its translation is CASSLAQGARSGNTIYF. Supplemented by reference TRBV7-6 and TRBJ1-3, the full variable domain reads GAGVSQSPRYKVTKRGQDVALRCDPISGHVSLYWYRQALGQGPEFLTYFNYEAQQDKSGLPNDRFSAERPEGSISTLTIQRTEQRDSAMYRCASSLAQGARSGNTIYFGEGSWLTVV.

This clonotype was seen a few times. The rearrangement joins TRBV11-2 to TRBJ2-5; 10 bases are a match to TRBD1. Trimming at V came to 1 base and at J to 0 bases, leaving 5 bases not matched to a gene. This CDR3 has 17 residues. Germline V gene sequence: CDR1 SGHAT, CDR2 FQNNGV. The chain's CDR3 is CASSLGWTGGYQETQYF. The DNA of the CDR3 is TGTGCCAGCAGCTTAGGATGGACAGGGGGGTACCAAGAGACCCAGTACTTC.

This clonotype has a handful of counts. V gene TRBV5-1 combines with J gene TRBJ2-5, with D maybe TRBD1 (5 bases). Germline CDR1 reads SGHRS; CDR2 reads YFSETQ. The CDR3 loop spans 15 amino acids. V gave up 1 base and J gave up 1 base, with 11 bases separating them. CDR3 bases: TGCGCCAGCAGCTTGTCCCAGGGCCGCCAAGAGACCCAGTACTTC. Translating it yields CASSLSQGRQETQYF.

In this sample, this clonotype turned up a few times. The V and J genes are TRBV30 and TRBJ2-1; no definite D call. V was pared by 4 bases and J by 7 bases, with 11 bases between. The germline V gene encodes CDR1 GTSNPN and CDR2 SVGIG (reference sequence). The length of the CDR3 is 12 residues. CDR3: CAWIGWRNEQFF. Here the CDR3 DNA reads TGTGCCTGGATAGGTTGGAGAAATGAGCAGTTCTTC.

The rearrangement links TRBV27 to TRBJ2-3; the match to TRBD1 covers 9 bases. V dropped 2 bases and J dropped 2; count of bases not matched to a gene: 5. The CDR3 is 16 amino acids. Germline CDR1 and CDR2: MNHEY and SMNVEV (reference sequence). The CDR3 reads CASSLLGQGFTDTQYF. The CDR3 DNA follows: TGTGCCAGCAGTTTACTGGGACAGGGCTTCACAGATACGCAGTATTTT.

This clonotype was seen only a few times. The V and J genes are TRBV29-1 and TRBJ2-7, with TRBD2 matching 8 bases. The CDR3 sequence is 14 residues long. J gave up 7 bases and V 6 bases, and 14 bases lay outside the gene matches. In germline, CDR1 is SQVTM, CDR2 ANQGSEA. CDR3 sequence reads: CSVAPGGAKGEQYF. The CDR3 DNA reads as TGCAGCGTGGCACCCGGGGGGGCCAAGGGAGAGCAGTACTTC.

This clonotype appeared a few times. The chain uses TRBV4-3 and TRBJ2-3, with D possibly TRBD1 on 6 matching bases. Germline V gene sequence: CDR1 LGHNA, CDR2 YSLEER. This CDR3 is built from 17 residues. V lost 4 bases to trimming and J lost 0 bases, with 17 bases between them. CDR3 sequence reads: CASSLGIRGSSTDTQYF. CDR3 nucleotides: TGCGCCAGCAGCCTCGGAATCAGGGGTTCTAGCACAGATACGCAGTATTTT.

The chain employs TRBV7-6 and TRBJ2-7, with 7 bases matching TRBD1. Germline V gene lookup returns CDR1 SGHVS and CDR2 FNYEAQ. With 1 base clipped from V and 2 bases from J, the junction kept 2 bases outside the gene matches. The CDR3 length is 14 residues. The CDR3 DNA is TGTGCCAGCAGCTTAGGGGGACAGACCTACGAGCAGTACTTC. Its protein product is CASSLGGQTYEQYF.

This clonotype showed up just a few times. V is TRBV4-2 and J is TRBJ2-1, with 13 positions matching TRBD2. Per the germline V gene, CDR1 is LGHNA and CDR2 is YNFKEQ. Germline trimming cut 2 bases from V and 10 bases from J; bases unmatched to any gene: 2. CDR3 length: 14 amino acids. CDR3 in amino acids: CASSQLTSGGEQFF. DNA of the CDR3: TGTGCCAGCAGCCAACTGACTAGCGGGGGGGAGCAGTTCTTC.

The chain carries TRBV5-6 and TRBJ2-5, with TRBD2 as a possible D gene (6 bases). Germline values: CDR1 SGHDT, CDR2 YYEEEE. The CDR3 spans 15 residues. Trimming shortened V by 2 bases and J by 5 bases, and 16 bases separated the two germline ends. Here the CDR3 reads CASSFDGSGDETQYF. The CDR3 DNA reads TGTGCCAGCAGCTTCGACGGCTCGGGGGATGAGACCCAGTACTTC.

This clonotype showed up just a few times. V and J are TRBV5-6 and TRBJ2-7; TRBD2 is a possible D gene (6 bases). CDR3 length equals 14 residues. Per the germline V gene, CDR1 is SGHDT and CDR2 is YYEEEE. Trimming cost V 4 bases and J 5 bases, with 16 bases left between them. In DNA, the CDR3 is TGTGCCAGCAGCCCGATGGCAGGCGGGGACGAGCAGTACGTC. Translated, it gives CASSPMAGGDEQYV.

This clonotype has only one observation. V and J are TRBV9 and TRBJ2-7; a possible D gene is TRBD1 (6 bases). V lost 0 bases, J lost 4 bases, and 11 bases lay in between. The germline CDR1 and CDR2 sequences are SGDLS and YYNGEE. The CDR3 consists of 14 residues. The CDR3 nucleotides are TGTGCCAGCAGCGTAGGACACCAGGGGTACGAGCAGTACTTC. It specifies CASSVGHQGYEQYF.

The chain employs TRBV20-1 and TRBJ2-7; D is uncertain. CDR1 and CDR2 from the germline V gene are DFQATT and SNEGSKA (reference sequence). The V and J ends lost 5 bases and 3 bases respectively, with 8 bases between them. CDR3 length equals 11 residues. The CDR3 is CSARVDYEQYF. The CDR3 DNA sequence: TGCAGTGCTCGTGTTGACTACGAGCAGTACTTC.

This chain joins TRBV7-2 and TRBJ2-7; D is possibly TRBD2 (6 bases). Trimming left V 6 bases short and J 3 bases short, with 18 bases between. Germline V lookup: CDR1 SGHTA, CDR2 FQGNSA. CDR3 length: 15 amino acids. CDR3 amino acids: CASSLDIRGVYEQYV. The CDR3 coding sequence is TGTGCCAGCAGTTTGGACATCCGCGGGGTCTACGAGCAGTACGTC.

A few counts support this clonotype. An end of the junction does not agree with germline; a read error may underlie this. V and J are TRBV5-1 and TRBJ1-4; D may be TRBD1 (5 bases). The CDR3 loop spans 15 amino acids. The V gene's germline CDR1 is SGHRS and CDR2 YFSETQ. The CDR3 loop reads CASSLDWGTNEKLFF. In nucleotides, the CDR3 is TGTGCCAGCAGCTTGGACTGGGGGACTAATGAAAAACTGTTTTTT.

The V gene is TRBV5-1, the J gene TRBJ2-5, with D possibly being TRBD2 (6 bases). The CDR3 runs 13 residues. Germline V gene lookup returns CDR1 SGHRS and CDR2 YFSETQ. With 7 bases removed from V and 1 base from J, the gap between germline ends came to 11 bases. The CDR3, as DNA: TGCGCCAGCGGACGGGGGACCCAAGAGACCCAGTACTTC. Translating gives CASGRGTQETQYF.

This clonotype was counted only a few times. The genes are TRBV5-1 and TRBJ2-1; no definite D call. CDR1 and CDR2 from the germline V gene are SGHRS and YFSETQ. The germline V and J ends were trimmed by 0 bases and 7 bases, with 11 bases remaining between them. CDR3 length equals 14 residues. The CDR3 sequence is CASSLGVVGNEQFF. DNA for the CDR3: TGCGCCAGCAGCTTGGGGGTGGTCGGGAATGAGCAGTTCTTC.

The chain uses TRBV10-1 and TRBJ2-1; possibly TRBD1 for D (6 bases). The ends were cut back, 0 bases at V and 5 bases at J, with 8 bases in the middle. Germline CDR1 is WNHNN and CDR2 is SYGVQD (reference sequence). The CDR3 consists of 14 residues. Written as DNA, the CDR3 is TGCGCCAGCAGTGAGTCGAGGGGGAACAATGAGCAGTTCTTC. Translating gives CASSESRGNNEQFF.

This clonotype was observed a few times. The CDR3 sequence is CASSILGGRGQETQYF. The CDR3 bases are TGTGCCAGTAGTATACTAGGGGGTCGGGGACAAGAGACCCAGTACTTC. The V and J genes are TRBV19 and TRBJ2-5; D possibly corresponds to TRBD1 (6 bases). V lost 2 bases to trimming and J lost 2 bases, with 15 bases between them. Germline CDR1 reads LNHDA; CDR2 reads SQIVND (reference sequence). This CDR3 contains 16 residues.

This clonotype has more than one count but fewer than ten. The chain is built from TRBV27 and TRBJ2-3; no clear D gene. There are 13 residues in the CDR3. CDR1 is MNHEY and CDR2 is SMNVEV in the germline V gene (reference sequence). Trimming pared 4 bases from V and 6 bases from J, leaving 11 bases between. The CDR3 nucleotides read TGTGCCAGCAGTTCCGGCCCCCATGATACGCAGTATTTT. Protein product: CASSSGPHDTQYF.